This TCR beta chain emerged from a study of spatial heterogeneity in lung cancer. Regarding the study as a whole: Expanded tumor TCRs that were ubiquitous appeared in blood more at resection than follow-up.

Each CDR3 protein gets one entry after TCRdb re-called the 5' RACE reads with MiXCR. The data contain around 9,800 distinct CDR3 sequences, around a quarter of them singletons. There are a few counts of this clonotype. The antigen remains unidentified. V gave up 8 bases and J gave up 4 bases, with 11 bases separating them. The CDR3 has 13 residues. The germline V gene encodes CDR1 MNHEY and CDR2 SVGEGT. Time point of the sample: sample taken at primary tumor resection. The study sequenced unsorted whole RNA from tumor, nontumor lung or frozen PBMC. The donor group consisted of around 66 patients who had untreated, early-stage non-small cell lung cancer.

The receptor was derived from a female donor with early-stage non-small cell lung cancer. Sequenced here: PBMCs, sampled at surgery. The rearrangement links TRBV6-2 or TRBV6-3 to TRBJ2-2; D remains ambiguous. The CDR3 coding sequence is TGTGCCAGCCGACCCTCAGGCACCGGGGAGCTGTTTTTT. Encoded protein: CASRPSGTGELFF.